This is a list of T cell receptor beta chains from one sample in a study of blood T cell repertoires in COVID-19. The protocol was immunoSEQ multiplex PCR, while the TCRdb copy is restricted to in-frame clones and leaves out a portion. This sample yields 240,000 or so clones, of which 70% to 90% are seen a single time; 0.7% to 0.85% belongs to the top ten. Source material: peripheral blood. The source of these receptors is a woman under 40 with acute or convalescent COVID-19. CDR3s include the opening cysteine and the closing phenylalanine or tryptophan. A D gene is named only where the DNA matches it firmly. Clone size is shown for a subset of rows, as once, few, many or a class of expanded clone.

clone size: .; J gene: TRBJ2-2; CDR3 length: 19; V gene: TRBV7-2; D gene: TRBD2; CDR3 DNA: TGTGCCAGCAGCCTCTGGGGGACTAGCGGGTCTTTGAACACCGGGGAGCTGTTTTTT; CDR3 protein: CASSLWGTSGSLNTGELFF
clone size: few; J gene: TRBJ2-3; CDR3 length: 17; V gene: TRBV19; D gene: TRBD2; CDR3 DNA: TGTGCCAGTAGTATGGGAACAAGCACTAGCGGGGGAGATACGCAGTATTTT; CDR3 protein: CASSMGTSTSGGDTQYF
clone size: once; J gene: TRBJ2-7; CDR3 length: 14; V gene: TRBV28; D gene: .; CDR3 DNA: TGTGCCAGCCGGGCCGCTTTCGGGGCCTACGAGCAGTACTTC; CDR3 protein: CASRAAFGAYEQYF
clone size: .; J gene: TRBJ2-7; CDR3 length: 13; V gene: TRBV29-1; D gene: TRBD1; CDR3 DNA: TGCAGCGTTGAATCAGGGGGCGGCGGCGAGCAGTACTTC; CDR3 protein: CSVESGGGGEQYF
clone size: .; J gene: TRBJ2-1; CDR3 length: 16; V gene: TRBV9; D gene: TRBD2; CDR3 DNA: TGTGCCAGCAGCGTAGGGGGTACGCGGGGGTACAATGAGCAGTTCTTC; CDR3 protein: CASSVGGTRGYNEQFF
clone size: .; J gene: TRBJ1-1; CDR3 length: 14; V gene: TRBV4-2; D gene: .; CDR3 DNA: TGTGCCAGCAGCCAAGACAGTCCGGGGACTGAAGCTTTCTTT; CDR3 protein: CASSQDSPGTEAFF
clone size: .; J gene: TRBJ2-7; CDR3 length: 16; V gene: TRBV4-3; D gene: .; CDR3 DNA: TGCGCCAGCAGCCAAGATTTAGGACTGGACTCCTACGAGCAGTACTTC; CDR3 protein: CASSQDLGLDSYEQYF
clone size: .; J gene: TRBJ1-5; CDR3 length: 14; V gene: TRBV6-5; D gene: .; CDR3 DNA: TGTGCCAGCAGTTCAGGCAGGGGACTACAGCCCCAGCATTTT; CDR3 protein: CASSSGRGLQPQHF
clone size: .; J gene: TRBJ1-3; CDR3 length: 16; V gene: TRBV5-4; D gene: TRBD1; CDR3 DNA: TGTGCCAGCAGCCCCCGGGACAGGATCTCTGGAAACACCATATATTTT; CDR3 protein: CASSPRDRISGNTIYF
clone size: .; J gene: TRBJ2-1; CDR3 length: 17; V gene: TRBV5-1; D gene: TRBD2; CDR3 DNA: TGCGCCAGCAGCTCCCTGGGGCCTAGCGGGAGGGGCAATGAGCAGTTCTTC; CDR3 protein: CASSSLGPSGRGNEQFF
clone size: .; J gene: TRBJ2-1; CDR3 length: 12; V gene: TRBV19; D gene: .; CDR3 DNA: TGTGCCAGTAGTTCGGCGGACAATGAGCAGTTCTTC; CDR3 protein: CASSSADNEQFF
clone size: .; J gene: TRBJ1-4; CDR3 length: 14; V gene: TRBV6-1; D gene: .; CDR3 DNA: TGTGCCAGCAGTGAACAGGGGCTTCAGGAAAAACTGTTTTTT; CDR3 protein: CASSEQGLQEKLFF
clone size: .; J gene: TRBJ1-4; CDR3 length: 16; V gene: TRBV15; D gene: TRBD1; CDR3 DNA: TGTGCCACCAGCAGCAGAGGGGGACAGTTTAATGAAAAACTGTTTTTT; CDR3 protein: CATSSRGGQFNEKLFF
clone size: .; J gene: TRBJ1-3; CDR3 length: 22; V gene: TRBV27; D gene: TRBD1; CDR3 DNA: TGTGCCAGCAGTTTACCTCTCCTTGGGACAGGGACATCAACGGGCTCTGGAAACACCATATATTTT; CDR3 protein: CASSLPLLGTGTSTGSGNTIYF
clone size: .; J gene: TRBJ2-5; CDR3 length: 13; V gene: TRBV2; D gene: TRBD1; CDR3 DNA: TGTGCCAGCAAAACAGGGGGCGGGGAGACCCAGTACTTC; CDR3 protein: CASKTGGGETQYF
clone size: .; J gene: TRBJ2-3; CDR3 length: 15; V gene: TRBV27; D gene: TRBD2; CDR3 DNA: TGTGCCAGCAGTACCAGACTAGCGGGCACAGATACGCAGTATTTT; CDR3 protein: CASSTRLAGTDTQYF
clone size: .; J gene: TRBJ2-7; CDR3 length: 15; V gene: TRBV27; D gene: TRBD2; CDR3 DNA: TGTGCCAGCAGCCGGACTAGCGGGAGGAACTACGAGCAGTACTTC; CDR3 protein: CASSRTSGRNYEQYF
clone size: .; J gene: TRBJ2-3; CDR3 length: 15; V gene: TRBV7-9; D gene: .; CDR3 DNA: TGTGCCAGCAGCTTATGGCTCGTCAGCACAGATACGCAGTATTTT; CDR3 protein: CASSLWLVSTDTQYF
clone size: .; J gene: TRBJ1-6; CDR3 length: 13; V gene: TRBV6-6; D gene: TRBD1; CDR3 DNA: TGTGCCAGCAACGGACAGGGGGCTTCACCCCTCCACTTT; CDR3 protein: CASNGQGASPLHF
clone size: few; J gene: TRBJ2-7; CDR3 length: 17; V gene: TRBV5-4; D gene: TRBD2; CDR3 DNA: TGTGCCAGCAGCTCGGGACTAGCGGGAGGGCCGGGAAACGAGCAGTACTTC; CDR3 protein: CASSSGLAGGPGNEQYF
clone size: .; J gene: TRBJ2-5; CDR3 length: 14; V gene: TRBV30; D gene: TRBD1; CDR3 DNA: TGTGCCTGGAGGACAGGGGCGTACCAAGAGACCCAGTACTTC; CDR3 protein: CAWRTGAYQETQYF
clone size: .; J gene: TRBJ1-2; CDR3 length: 13; V gene: TRBV9; D gene: .; CDR3 DNA: TGTGCCAGCAGCGTAACCGGGATCTATGGCTACACCTTC; CDR3 protein: CASSVTGIYGYTF
clone size: .; J gene: TRBJ1-3; CDR3 length: 13; V gene: TRBV19; D gene: .; CDR3 DNA: TGTGCCAGTAGTATTCGCTCTGGAAACACCATATATTTT; CDR3 protein: CASSIRSGNTIYF
clone size: .; J gene: TRBJ2-1; CDR3 length: 16; V gene: TRBV4-2; D gene: TRBD1; CDR3 DNA: TGTGCCAGCAGCCAAGCGGGGACAGGGAGTCAGGATGAGCAGTTCTTC; CDR3 protein: CASSQAGTGSQDEQFF
clone size: .; J gene: TRBJ2-4; CDR3 length: 11; V gene: TRBV25-1; D gene: .; CDR3 DNA: TGTGCCAGCAGTGGCGGGAACATTCAGTACTTC; CDR3 protein: CASSGGNIQYF
clone size: .; J gene: TRBJ1-5; CDR3 length: 14; V gene: TRBV7-9; D gene: .; CDR3 DNA: TGTGCCAGCGGGGGAGGGGATAGCAATCAGCCCCAGCATTTT; CDR3 protein: CASGGGDSNQPQHF
clone size: once; J gene: TRBJ1-2; CDR3 length: 16; V gene: TRBV5-1; D gene: TRBD1; CDR3 DNA: TGCGCCAGCAGCTTGGATAGGACAGGGAGTATGCGTGGCTACACCTTC; CDR3 protein: CASSLDRTGSMRGYTF
clone size: .; J gene: TRBJ2-2; CDR3 length: 14; V gene: TRBV9; D gene: .; CDR3 DNA: TGTGCCAGCAGCGGAAAACAGGGAATGAGGGAGCTGTTTTTT; CDR3 protein: CASSGKQGMRELFF
clone size: .; J gene: TRBJ2-1; CDR3 length: 19; V gene: TRBV15; D gene: TRBD2; CDR3 DNA: TGTGCCACCAGCAGAGATCAGTTGCCCAGCGGGAGTTCCTACAATGAGCAGTTCTTC; CDR3 protein: CATSRDQLPSGSSYNEQFF
clone size: .; J gene: TRBJ1-1; CDR3 length: 13; V gene: TRBV10-1; D gene: .; CDR3 DNA: TGCGCCAGCAGTGAGCCGAACAGGAATGAAGCTTTCTTT; CDR3 protein: CASSEPNRNEAFF
clone size: .; J gene: TRBJ2-3; CDR3 length: 15; V gene: TRBV2; D gene: .; CDR3 DNA: TGTGCCAGCTCGCCAGGGGCCCACTTCACAGATACGCAGTATTTT; CDR3 protein: CASSPGAHFTDTQYF
clone size: .; J gene: TRBJ1-6; CDR3 length: 15; V gene: TRBV11-3; D gene: .; CDR3 DNA: TGTGCCAGCAGCTTAGGGGGAGTCGATAATTCACCCCTCCACTTT; CDR3 protein: CASSLGGVDNSPLHF
clone size: .; J gene: TRBJ2-3; CDR3 length: 15; V gene: TRBV30; D gene: .; CDR3 DNA: TGTGCCTGGACTAAGGGGGTCGTACTTCAAGATACGCAGTATTTT; CDR3 protein: CAWTKGVVLQDTQYF
clone size: .; J gene: TRBJ2-7; CDR3 length: 15; V gene: TRBV24-1; D gene: .; CDR3 DNA: TGTGCCACCAGTGACCCTGACTGGAGCTCCTACGAGCAGTACTTC; CDR3 protein: CATSDPDWSSYEQYF
clone size: few; J gene: TRBJ2-7; CDR3 length: 15; V gene: TRBV3-1/TRBV3-2; D gene: TRBD2; CDR3 DNA: TGTGCCAGCAGCCTCGGGCTAGCGGGTCACTACGAGCAGTACTTC; CDR3 protein: CASSLGLAGHYEQYF
clone size: .; J gene: TRBJ2-3; CDR3 length: 16; V gene: TRBV7-9; D gene: TRBD1; CDR3 DNA: TGTGCCAGCAGCCCGAGCGGACAGGGACCCACAGATACGCAGTATTTT; CDR3 protein: CASSPSGQGPTDTQYF
clone size: once; J gene: TRBJ2-5; CDR3 length: 15; V gene: TRBV5-6; D gene: TRBD2; CDR3 DNA: TGTGCCAGCAGCCCTCTACTAGCGGGAGATGAGACCCAGTACTTC; CDR3 protein: CASSPLLAGDETQYF
clone size: once; J gene: TRBJ2-7; CDR3 length: 14; V gene: TRBV19; D gene: TRBD1; CDR3 DNA: TGTGCCAGTACCTTTTCAAGGGACAGGGCCGAGCAGTACTTC; CDR3 protein: CASTFSRDRAEQYF
clone size: .; J gene: TRBJ2-3; CDR3 length: 15; V gene: TRBV7-2; D gene: .; CDR3 DNA: TGTGCCAGCAGCTCCTGGGGGCAAGTCACAGATACGCAGTATTTT; CDR3 protein: CASSSWGQVTDTQYF
clone size: once; J gene: TRBJ2-7; CDR3 length: 13; V gene: TRBV11-2; D gene: .; CDR3 DNA: TGTGCCAGCAGCCGCGGGACCGCCTACGAGCAGTACTTC; CDR3 protein: CASSRGTAYEQYF